This T cell receptor (beta chain) is from a study of cytomegalovirus exposure and HLA in healthy donors. Study-wide context: In an earlier analysis, around 100 million unique TCR beta sequences were found from some 200 million T cells. There were 350 to 450 genotyped donors. Of these, about 80% fell in the genetic ancestry cluster associated with self-reported Caucasian donors. Study-wide results and limits: Most TCR sequences proved rare, with some public TCRs found in many donors.

As concerns this clone: Antigen specificity is unknown.

Researchers ran the PCR with 60 Vbeta and 13 Jbeta primers. TCRdb keeps only in-frame clones here, not all; method: immunoSEQ multiplex PCR. The data show about 120,000 clones, around three quarters seen once. J gave up 1 base and V 5 bases, and 5 bases lay outside the gene matches. CDR1 MNHEY and CDR2 SVGAGI come from the germline V gene. The CDR3 is 15 amino acids. The sample comprised PBMCs. The sequence was collected from a woman aged 40 to 50 in good health and CMV-seropositive. The gene calls are TRBV6-5 and TRBJ1-1, with TRBD1 matching over 9 bases. The chain's CDR3 is CASSAQQGANTEAFF. In DNA, the CDR3 is TGTGCCAGCAGTGCACAACAGGGGGCGAACACTGAAGCTTTCTTT.